These 10 T cell receptor beta chains were sequenced from one sample in a study of shared clonotypes between healthy human individuals. Naive CD8 populations comprised CD45RO-negative cells positively selected for CCR7, excluding terminally differentiated effector memory CD45RA+ cells. Data came from immunoSEQ multiplex PCR; TCRdb stores just in-frame clones and leaves some out. The table shows about 1,900,000 clones, with about 95% occurring only once. The sequencing sample was made of naive CD8+ T cells sorted from blood. These TCRs come from a man younger than 30 in good health.

The rearrangement joins TRBV5-6 to TRBJ2-7, with 7 bases that match TRBD2. The CDR3 spans 15 residues. The V gene end was trimmed by 4 bases and the J gene end by 3 bases; junction bases not matched to a gene: 10. Germline V gene lookup returns CDR1 SGHDT and CDR2 YYEEEE. This CDR3 is CASSQGGSLGYEQYF. The CDR3 coding sequence is TGTGCCAGCAGCCAAGGCGGGAGTTTAGGCTACGAGCAGTACTTC. Looking up the rest from reference TRBV5-6 and TRBJ2-7 gives the full variable domain: DAGVTQSPTHLIKTRGQQVTLRCSPKSGHDTVSWYQQALGQGPQFIFQYYEEEERQRGNFPDRFSGHQFPNYSSELNVNALLLGDSALYLCASSQGGSLGYEQYFGPGTRLTVT.

The chain employs TRBV11-2 and TRBJ2-7, with TRBD1 matching over 9 bases. Per germline, CDR1 SGHAT and CDR2 FQNNGV. V was clipped by 5 bases and J by 0 bases; unmatched bases: 5. The CDR3 contains 15 residues. CDR3 sequence: CASSLLGQGSYEQYF. CDR3 coding DNA: TGTGCCAGCAGCCTCCTGGGACAGGGCTCCTACGAGCAGTACTTC.

In DNA, the CDR3 is TGTGCCAGCAGCGTGGATATTACGGACGGCAGCTCTGGAAACACCATATATTTT. Residues: CASSVDITDGSSGNTIYF. This chain connects TRBV9 to TRBJ1-3; no firm D call. The ends were cut back, 2 bases at V and 0 bases at J, with 18 bases in the middle. There are 18 residues in the CDR3. The germline CDR1 and CDR2 sequences are SGDLS and YYNGEE. Full variable domain (missing parts from reference TRBV9 and TRBJ1-3): DSGVTQTPKHLITATGQRVTLRCSPRSGDLSVYWYQQSLDQGLQFLIQYYNGEERAKGNILERFSAQQFPDLHSELNLSSLELGDSALYFCASSVDITDGSSGNTIYFGEGSWLTVV.

V is TRBV7-2 and J is TRBJ1-1; maybe TRBD1 (5 bases). CDR1 and CDR2 from the germline V gene are SGHTA and FQGNSA. V shed 2 bases and J shed 1 base, with 8 bases lying between them. This CDR3 has 14 residues. The CDR3 spells CASSLQGPNTEAFF. DNA of the CDR3: TGTGCCAGCAGCTTACAGGGCCCGAACACTGAAGCTTTCTTT. Full variable domain (outside the CDR3, taken from reference TRBV7-2 and TRBJ1-1): GAGVSQSPSNKVTEKGKDVELRCDPISGHTALYWYRQSLGQGLEFLIYFQGNSAPDKSGLPSDRFSAERTGGSVSTLTIQRTQQEDSAVYLCASSLQGPNTEAFFGQGTRLTVV.

The CDR3 DNA reads TGTGCCAGCAGTGAAGTCGGGACAGTCTACGAGCAGTACTTC. Its translation is CASSEVGTVYEQYF. The chain uses TRBV6-1 and TRBJ2-7; 7 positions agree with TRBD1. The CDR3 is made up of 14 amino acids. Germline trimming cut 1 base from V and 3 bases from J; bases unmatched to any gene: 3. Germline CDR1 MNHNS, CDR2 SASEGT.

The genes are TRBV5-4 and TRBJ2-7, with D perhaps matching TRBD2 (6 bases). The CDR3 has 15 amino acids. The germline CDR1 and CDR2 sequences are SGHNT and YYREEE (reference sequence). V lost 0 bases, J lost 5 bases, and 15 bases lay in between. The CDR3 DNA is TGTGCCAGCAGCTTGGCCGGGCGTTCGGGGGACGAGCAGTACTTC. It specifies CASSLAGRSGDEQYF.

The V gene is TRBV13, the J gene TRBJ2-3; 8 nucleotides line up with TRBD2. From germline, CDR1 is PRHDT and CDR2 FYEKMQ (reference sequence). CDR3 size: 16 residues. V was pared by 0 bases and J by 2 bases, with 4 bases of the junction left unmatched. In DNA, the CDR3 is TGTGCCAGCAGCTTAGGGACTAGCGTAAACACAGATACGCAGTATTTT. Encoded protein: CASSLGTSVNTDTQYF. Full variable domain (outside the CDR3, taken from reference TRBV13 and TRBJ2-3): AAGVIQSPRHLIKEKRETATLKCYPIPRHDTVYWYQQGPGQDPQFLISFYEKMQSDKGSIPDRFSAQQFSDYHSELNMSSLELGDSALYFCASSLGTSVNTDTQYFGPGTRLTVL.

CDR3 amino acids: CASSLGLLTDTQYF. CDR3 bases: TGCGCCAGCAGCCTGGGACTTTTAACAGATACGCAGTATTTT. This chain uses TRBV4-3 with TRBJ2-3; D may be TRBD2 (6 bases). Germline CDR1 reads LGHNA; CDR2 reads YSLEER. This CDR3 is 14 amino acids long. Trimming removed 4 bases at V and 3 bases at J, with 11 bases between.

CDR3 amino acids: CASSIAPPSDTQYF. In DNA form, the CDR3 reads TGTGCCAGTAGTATTGCCCCCCCATCAGATACGCAGTATTTT. The chain joins TRBV19 to TRBJ2-3; D is ambiguous. The CDR3 spans 14 residues. From germline, CDR1 is LNHDA and CDR2 SQIVND (reference sequence). V dropped 3 bases and J dropped 4 bases, with 11 bases sitting between them.

V is TRBV4-1 and J is TRBJ1-5; D remains ambiguous. The CDR3 covers 13 residues. Trimming pared 4 bases from V and 3 bases from J, leaving 7 bases between. Germline V lookup: CDR1 MGHRA, CDR2 YSYEKL. DNA for the CDR3: TGCGCCAGCAGCCCTAGGACCAATCAGCCCCAGCATTTT. This codes for CASSPRTNQPQHF.